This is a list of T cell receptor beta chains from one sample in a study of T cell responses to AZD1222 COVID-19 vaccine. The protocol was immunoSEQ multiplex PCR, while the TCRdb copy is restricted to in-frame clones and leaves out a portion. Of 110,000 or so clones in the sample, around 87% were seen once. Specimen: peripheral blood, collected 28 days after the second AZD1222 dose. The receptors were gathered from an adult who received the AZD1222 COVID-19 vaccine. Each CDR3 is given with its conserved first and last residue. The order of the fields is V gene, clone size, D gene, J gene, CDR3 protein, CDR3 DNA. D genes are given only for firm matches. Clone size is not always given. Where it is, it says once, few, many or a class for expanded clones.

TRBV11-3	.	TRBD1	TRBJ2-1	CASSIPGTAYNEQFF	TGTGCCAGCAGCATCCCCGGGACAGCCTACAATGAGCAGTTCTTC
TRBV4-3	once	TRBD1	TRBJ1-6	CASSQEQGQGLPPLHF	TGCGCCAGCAGCCAAGAACAGGGACAGGGGCTGCCACCCCTCCACTTT
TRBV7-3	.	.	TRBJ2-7	CASSLTIRTEQYF	TGTGCCAGCAGCTTAACGATTAGGACCGAGCAGTACTTC
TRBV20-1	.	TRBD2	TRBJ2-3	CSASLGGGSTDTQYF	TGCAGTGCTAGTCTCGGCGGGGGAAGCACAGATACGCAGTATTTT
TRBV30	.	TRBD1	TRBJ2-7	CAWSRPGQFEQYF	TGTGCCTGGAGTCGACCGGGACAGTTCGAGCAGTACTTC
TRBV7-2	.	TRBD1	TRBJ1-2	CASSSDWTGRGYTF	TGTGCCAGCAGCTCTGACTGGACAGGCCGAGGCTACACCTTC
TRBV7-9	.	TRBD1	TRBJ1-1	CASSLDGTGAPNTEAFF	TGTGCCAGCAGCTTAGATGGGACAGGGGCGCCTAACACTGAAGCTTTCTTT
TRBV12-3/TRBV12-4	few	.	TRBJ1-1	CASSFRGRTEAFF	TGTGCCAGCAGTTTCCGGGGTCGCACTGAAGCTTTCTTT
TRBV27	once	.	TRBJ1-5	CASSRGMTSNQPQHF	TGTGCCAGCAGTCGGGGCATGACCAGCAATCAGCCCCAGCATTTT
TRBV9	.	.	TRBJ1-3	CASSVVGHSGNTIYF	TGTGCCAGCAGCGTAGTTGGGCACTCTGGAAACACCATATATTTT
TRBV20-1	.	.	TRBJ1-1	CSASNSGGRGTSITFF	TGCAGTGCTAGTAATAGCGGGGGGAGGGGGACATCAATCACTTTCTTT
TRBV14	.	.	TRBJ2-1	CASSQEPGVLYNEQFF	TGTGCCAGCAGCCAAGAACCGGGAGTCTTGTACAATGAGCAGTTCTTC
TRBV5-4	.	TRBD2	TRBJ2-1	CASSLTPMAGGLYNEQFF	TGTGCCAGCAGCTTGACCCCTATGGCGGGGGGGCTCTACAATGAGCAGTTCTTC
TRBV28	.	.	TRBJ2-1	CASSSPYAGYNEQFF	TGTGCCAGCAGTTCACCTTACGCCGGCTACAATGAGCAGTTCTTC
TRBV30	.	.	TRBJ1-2	CAWSVGIGYTF	TGTGCCTGGAGTGTTGGGATTGGCTACACCTTC
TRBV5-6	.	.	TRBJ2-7	CASSLIGSTSYEQYF	TGTGCCAGCAGCTTGATAGGCAGTACTTCCTACGAGCAGTACTTC
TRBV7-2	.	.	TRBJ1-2	CASSPFLPGVGYTF	TGTGCCAGCAGTCCATTCCTCCCCGGGGTCGGCTACACCTTC
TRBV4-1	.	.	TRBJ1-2	CASSPGLGINYGYTF	TGCGCCAGCAGTCCAGGGTTAGGGATTAACTATGGCTACACCTTC
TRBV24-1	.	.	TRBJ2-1	CAIETGPYNEQFF	TGTGCCATCGAGACAGGTCCCTACAATGAGCAGTTCTTC
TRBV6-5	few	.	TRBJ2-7	CACGWVEQYF	TGTGCCTGTGGGTGGGTCGAGCAGTACTTC
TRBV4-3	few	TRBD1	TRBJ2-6	CASHAGTGVSGANVLTF	TGCGCCAGCCACGCCGGGACAGGGGTCTCTGGGGCCAACGTCCTGACTTTC
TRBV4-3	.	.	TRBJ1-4	CASSQKRGYNEKLFF	TGCGCCAGCAGCCAAAAACGGGGGTATAATGAAAAACTGTTTTTT
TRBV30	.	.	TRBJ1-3	CAWSVGSGNTIYF	TGTGCCTGGAGTGTCGGCTCTGGAAACACCATATATTTT
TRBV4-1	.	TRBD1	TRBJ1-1	CASSQGDSHTEAFF	TGCGCCAGCAGCCAGGGGGACAGTCACACTGAAGCTTTCTTT
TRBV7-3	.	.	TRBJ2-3	CASSLIANTQYF	TGTGCCAGCAGCTTAATAGCGAATACGCAGTATTTT
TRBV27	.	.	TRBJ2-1	CASNSRRNEQFF	TGTGCCAGCAACTCCCGGCGGAATGAGCAGTTCTTC
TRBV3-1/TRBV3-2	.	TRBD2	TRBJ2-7	CASSQEALADSIYEQYF	TGTGCCAGCAGCCAAGAAGCACTAGCGGATTCCATCTACGAGCAGTACTTC
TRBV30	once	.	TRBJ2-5	CAWTQGGTQYF	TGTGCCTGGACCCAGGGGGGGACCCAGTACTTC
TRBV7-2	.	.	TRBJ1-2	CASSGSRGSGYGYTF	TGTGCCAGCAGCGGCAGCAGGGGCTCGGGCTATGGCTACACCTTC
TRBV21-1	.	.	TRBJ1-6	CASSTGAQGRSYNSPLHF	TGTGCCAGCAGCACCGGGGCCCAGGGACGCTCCTATAATTCACCCCTCCACTTT
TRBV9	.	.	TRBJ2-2	CASSVAGVAGELFF	TGTGCCAGCAGCGTAGCAGGGGTCGCCGGGGAGCTGTTTTTT
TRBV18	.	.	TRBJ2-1	CASSQIGGGGPTVEQFF	TGTGCCAGCTCACAAATCGGGGGCGGGGGCCCCACTGTTGAGCAGTTCTTC
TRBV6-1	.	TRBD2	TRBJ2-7	CASSEELAGSYEQYF	TGTGCCAGCAGTGAAGAACTAGCGGGCTCCTACGAGCAGTACTTC
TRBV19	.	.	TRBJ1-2	CASSTADRIYGYTF	TGTGCCAGTAGTACCGCAGACAGGATCTATGGCTACACCTTC
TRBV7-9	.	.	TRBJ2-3	CASSLDVGTDTQYF	TGTGCCAGCAGCTTAGACGTAGGCACAGATACGCAGTATTTT
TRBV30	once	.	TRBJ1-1	CAWSVRRDTEAFF	TGTGCCTGGAGTGTACGGCGGGACACTGAAGCTTTCTTT
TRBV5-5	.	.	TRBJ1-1	CASSLAGHLNTEAFF	TGTGCCAGCAGCTTGGCGGGACACTTGAACACTGAAGCTTTCTTT
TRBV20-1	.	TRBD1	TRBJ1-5	CSASRDSRNQPQHF	TGCAGTGCTAGTCGGGACAGTCGTAATCAGCCCCAGCATTTT